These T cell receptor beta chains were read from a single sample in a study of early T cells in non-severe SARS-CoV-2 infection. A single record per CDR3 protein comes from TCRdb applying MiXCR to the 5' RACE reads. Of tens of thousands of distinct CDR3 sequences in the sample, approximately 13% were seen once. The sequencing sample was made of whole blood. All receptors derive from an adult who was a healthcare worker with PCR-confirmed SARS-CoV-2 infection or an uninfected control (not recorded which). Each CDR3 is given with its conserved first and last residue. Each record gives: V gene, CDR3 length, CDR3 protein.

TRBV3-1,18,CASSHGLAGARYYNEQFF
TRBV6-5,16,CASSYNRLQSKGGYTF
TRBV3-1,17,CASSRLAGGANTGELFF
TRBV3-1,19,CASSHEGLRGGRRNTEAFF
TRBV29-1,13,CSVVALSGNTIYF
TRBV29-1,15,CSVDRTGQGTDTQYF
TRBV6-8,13,CASRGGGAAEAFF
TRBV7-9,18,CASSLVEQGYSANYGYTF
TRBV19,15,CASAQGGGRQETQYF
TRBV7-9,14,CASSQGQGSYGYTF
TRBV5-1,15,CASSLAQVTYNEQFF
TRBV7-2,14,CASSSEQGSYEQYF
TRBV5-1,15,CASSLARGGQETQYF
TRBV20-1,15,CSVSLTLAVRTEAFF
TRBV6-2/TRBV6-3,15,CAVTYLRREGYEQYF
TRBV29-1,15,CSVDGAAGNTDTQYF
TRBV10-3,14,CAISGPEQGREQYF
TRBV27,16,CASSPLPVARYNEQFF
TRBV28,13,CASTAGSNQPQHF
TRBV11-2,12,CASSVQSVTQYF
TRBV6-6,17,CASSPERGTDSNQPQHF
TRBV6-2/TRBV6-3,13,CASSYRVNGEQFF
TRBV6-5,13,CASSYSPVYGYTF
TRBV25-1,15,CASSDSGQDTGELFF
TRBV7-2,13,CASSSVVGTEAFF
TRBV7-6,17,CASSLLPRTSDTDTQYF
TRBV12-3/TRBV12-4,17,CASRGPQGLEGTDTQYF
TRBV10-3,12,CAARTGMDTIYF
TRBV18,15,CASSPGGQRGQPQHF
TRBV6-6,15,CASSLSGSGANVLTF
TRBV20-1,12,CSARWGDSPLHF
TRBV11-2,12,CASSVDRGMQYF
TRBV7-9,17,CASSSGGSGQENEKLFF
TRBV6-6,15,CASSDGGAGTDTQYF
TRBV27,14,CASSPGQGTDTQYF
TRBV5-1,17,CASSLTIRAQGYNEQFF
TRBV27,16,CASSSRLRDRVGIQYF
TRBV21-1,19,CASSHRPGQSSSGANVLTF
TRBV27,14,CASSRDRAQETQYF